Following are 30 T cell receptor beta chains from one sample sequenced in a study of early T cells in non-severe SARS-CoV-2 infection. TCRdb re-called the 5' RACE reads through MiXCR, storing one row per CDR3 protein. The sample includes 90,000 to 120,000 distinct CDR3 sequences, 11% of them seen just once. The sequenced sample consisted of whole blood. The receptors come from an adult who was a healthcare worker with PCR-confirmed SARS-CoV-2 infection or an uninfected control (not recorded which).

The CDR3 DNA reads TGTGCCAGCACCTACGAGGCTAGCGGGAGCTTTTTCGAGCAGTTCTTC. Amino acids: CASTYEASGSFFEQFF. The V and J genes are TRBV6-2 or TRBV6-3 and TRBJ2-1, with TRBD2 matching 10 bases. V dropped 7 bases and J dropped 10; count of bases not matched to a gene: 16. This CDR3 has 16 residues. The V gene's germline CDR1 is MNHEY and CDR2 SVGEGT.

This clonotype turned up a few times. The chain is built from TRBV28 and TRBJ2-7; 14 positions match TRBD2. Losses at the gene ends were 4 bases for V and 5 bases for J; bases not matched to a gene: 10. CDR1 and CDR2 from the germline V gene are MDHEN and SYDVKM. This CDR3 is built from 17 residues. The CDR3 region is CASSSTSGRAFIDEQYF. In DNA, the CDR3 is TGTGCCAGCAGTTCGACTAGCGGGAGGGCCTTCATAGACGAGCAGTACTTC.

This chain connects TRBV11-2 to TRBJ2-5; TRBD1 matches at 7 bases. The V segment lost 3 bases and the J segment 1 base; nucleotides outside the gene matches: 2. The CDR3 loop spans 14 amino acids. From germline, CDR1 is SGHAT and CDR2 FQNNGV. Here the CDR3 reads CASSFRDSQETQYF. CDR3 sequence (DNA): TGTGCCAGCAGCTTTAGGGACAGCCAAGAGACCCAGTACTTC.

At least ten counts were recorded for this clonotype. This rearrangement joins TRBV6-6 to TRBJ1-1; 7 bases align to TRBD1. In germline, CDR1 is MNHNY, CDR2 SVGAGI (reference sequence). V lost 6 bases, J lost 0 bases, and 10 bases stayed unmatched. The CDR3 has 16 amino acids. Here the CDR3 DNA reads TGTGCCAGCAGCCTACCTCCGACAGGGATGAACACTGAAGCTTTCTTT. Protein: CASSLPPTGMNTEAFF.

The CDR3 region is CASRTVGGNQPQHF. In nucleotides, the CDR3 is TGTGCCAGTCGGACAGTTGGGGGAAATCAGCCCCAGCATTTT. The rearrangement uses TRBV19 and TRBJ1-5, with D perhaps TRBD1 (6 bases). V was pared by 8 bases and J by 4 bases, with 15 bases between. The CDR3 totals 14 residues. Germline V gives CDR1 LNHDA, CDR2 SQIVND (reference sequence).

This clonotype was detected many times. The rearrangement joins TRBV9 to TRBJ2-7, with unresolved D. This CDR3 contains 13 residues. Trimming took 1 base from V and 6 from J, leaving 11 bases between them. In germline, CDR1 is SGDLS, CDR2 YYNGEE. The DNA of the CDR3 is TGTGCCAGCAGCGTAAGCTACTCGGGCGAGCAGTACTTC. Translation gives CASSVSYSGEQYF.

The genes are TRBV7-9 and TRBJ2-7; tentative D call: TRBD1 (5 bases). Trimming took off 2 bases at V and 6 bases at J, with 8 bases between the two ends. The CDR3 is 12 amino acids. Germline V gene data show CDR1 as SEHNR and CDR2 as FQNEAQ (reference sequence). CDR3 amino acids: CASSLRQGEQYF. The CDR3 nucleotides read TGTGCCAGCAGCTTAAGGCAGGGCGAGCAGTACTTC. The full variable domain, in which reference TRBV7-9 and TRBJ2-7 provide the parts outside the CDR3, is DTGVSQNPRHKITKRGQNVTFRCDPISEHNRLYWYRQTLGQGPEFLTYFQNEAQLEKSRLLSDRFSAERPKGSFSTLEIQRTEQGDSAMYLCASSLRQGEQYFGPGTRLTVT.

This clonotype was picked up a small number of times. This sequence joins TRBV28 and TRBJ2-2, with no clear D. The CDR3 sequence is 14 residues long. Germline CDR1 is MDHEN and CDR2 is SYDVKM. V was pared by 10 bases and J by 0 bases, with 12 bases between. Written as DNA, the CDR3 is TGTGCCACCCTCAAGACAACGAACACCGGGGAGCTGTTTTTT. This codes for CATLKTTNTGELFF.

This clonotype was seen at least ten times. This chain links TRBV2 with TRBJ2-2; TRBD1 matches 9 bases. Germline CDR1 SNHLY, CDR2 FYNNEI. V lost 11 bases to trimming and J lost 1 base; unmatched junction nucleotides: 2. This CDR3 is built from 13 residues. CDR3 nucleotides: TGTGCCTGGGACAGGGTGAACACCGGGGAGCTGTTTTTT. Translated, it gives CAWDRVNTGELFF.

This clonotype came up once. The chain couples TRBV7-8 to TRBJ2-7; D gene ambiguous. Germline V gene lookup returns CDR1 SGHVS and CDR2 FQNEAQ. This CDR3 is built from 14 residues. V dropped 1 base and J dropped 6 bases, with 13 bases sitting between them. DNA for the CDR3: TGTGCCAGCAGCTTAGTTCAAGTAATCAGCGAGCAGTACTTC. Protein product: CASSLVQVISEQYF.

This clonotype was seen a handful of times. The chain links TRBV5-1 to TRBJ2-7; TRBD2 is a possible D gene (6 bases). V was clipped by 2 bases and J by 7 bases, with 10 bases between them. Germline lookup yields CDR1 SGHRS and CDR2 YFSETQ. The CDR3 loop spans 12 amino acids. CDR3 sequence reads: CASSFTEGEQYF. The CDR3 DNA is TGCGCCAGCAGCTTCACGGAGGGAGAGCAGTACTTC.

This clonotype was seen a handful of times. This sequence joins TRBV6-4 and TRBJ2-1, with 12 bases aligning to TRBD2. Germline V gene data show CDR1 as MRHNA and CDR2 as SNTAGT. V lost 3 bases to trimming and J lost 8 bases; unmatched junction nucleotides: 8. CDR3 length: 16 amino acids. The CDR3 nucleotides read TGTGCCAGCAGTGAGACTAGCGGGAGTATGTATGATGAGCAGTTCTTC. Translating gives CASSETSGSMYDEQFF.

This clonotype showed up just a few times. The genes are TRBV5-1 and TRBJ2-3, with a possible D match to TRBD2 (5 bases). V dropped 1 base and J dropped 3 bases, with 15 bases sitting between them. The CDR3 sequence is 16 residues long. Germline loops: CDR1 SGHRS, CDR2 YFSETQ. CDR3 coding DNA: TGCGCCAGCAGCTTGTCTCTAGCCACCAAGACAGATACGCAGTATTTT. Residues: CASSLSLATKTDTQYF.

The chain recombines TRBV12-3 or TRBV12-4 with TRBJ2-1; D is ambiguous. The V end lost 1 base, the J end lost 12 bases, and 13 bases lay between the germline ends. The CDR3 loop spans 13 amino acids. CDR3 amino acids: CASSLGPFGGQFF. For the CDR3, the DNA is TGTGCCAGCAGTTTAGGGCCATTCGGTGGGCAGTTCTTC.

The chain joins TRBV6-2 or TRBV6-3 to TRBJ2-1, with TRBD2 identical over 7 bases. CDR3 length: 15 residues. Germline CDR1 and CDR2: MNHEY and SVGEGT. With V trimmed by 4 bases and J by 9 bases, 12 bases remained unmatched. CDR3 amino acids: CASSSGWEGRGEQFF. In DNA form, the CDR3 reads TGTGCCAGCAGTTCTGGGTGGGAGGGCCGAGGTGAGCAGTTCTTC.

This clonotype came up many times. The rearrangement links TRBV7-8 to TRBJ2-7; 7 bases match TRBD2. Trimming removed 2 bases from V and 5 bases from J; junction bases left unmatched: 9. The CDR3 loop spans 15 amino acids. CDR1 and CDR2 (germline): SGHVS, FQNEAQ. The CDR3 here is CASSLFRGAGDEQYF. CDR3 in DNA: TGTGCCAGCAGCTTATTTCGCGGGGCGGGGGACGAGCAGTACTTC. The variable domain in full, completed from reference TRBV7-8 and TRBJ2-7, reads GAGVSQSPRYKVAKRGQDVALRCDPISGHVSLFWYQQALGQGPEFLTYFQNEAQLDKSGLPSDRFFAERPEGSVSTLKIQRTQQEDSAVYLCASSLFRGAGDEQYFGPGTRLTVT.

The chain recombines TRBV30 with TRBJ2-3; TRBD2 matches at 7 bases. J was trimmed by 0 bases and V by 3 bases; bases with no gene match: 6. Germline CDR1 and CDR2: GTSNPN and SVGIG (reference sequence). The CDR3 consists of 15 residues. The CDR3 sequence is CAWRVTSASTDTQYF. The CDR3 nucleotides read TGTGCCTGGAGGGTAACTAGCGCCAGCACAGATACGCAGTATTTT.

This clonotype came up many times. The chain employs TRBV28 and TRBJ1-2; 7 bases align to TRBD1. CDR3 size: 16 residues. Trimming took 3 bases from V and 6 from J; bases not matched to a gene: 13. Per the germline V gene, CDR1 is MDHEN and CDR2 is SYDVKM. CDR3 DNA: TGTGCCAGCAGTTTGTTGGGGGACAGCCATAGCAATGGCTACACCTTC. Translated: CASSLLGDSHSNGYTF.

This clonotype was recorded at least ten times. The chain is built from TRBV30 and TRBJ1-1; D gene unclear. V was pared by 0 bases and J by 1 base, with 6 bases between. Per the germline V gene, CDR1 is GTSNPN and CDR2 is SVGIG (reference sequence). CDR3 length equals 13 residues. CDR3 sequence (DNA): TGTGCCTGGAGTGTCGTCGGGAACACTGAAGCTTTCTTT. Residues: CAWSVVGNTEAFF.

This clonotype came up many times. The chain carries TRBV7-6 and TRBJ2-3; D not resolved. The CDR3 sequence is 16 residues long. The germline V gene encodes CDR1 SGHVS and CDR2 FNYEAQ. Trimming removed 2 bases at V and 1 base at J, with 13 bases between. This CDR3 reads CASSLYGVLGTDTQYF. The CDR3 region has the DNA TGTGCCAGCAGCTTATACGGAGTCTTAGGCACAGATACGCAGTATTTT.

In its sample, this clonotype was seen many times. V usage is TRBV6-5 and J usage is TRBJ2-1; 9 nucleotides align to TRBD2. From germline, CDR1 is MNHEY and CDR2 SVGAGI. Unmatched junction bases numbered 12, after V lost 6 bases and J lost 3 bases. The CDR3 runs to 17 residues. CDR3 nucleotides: TGTGCCAGCAGCCAAGGCCCCCCTAGCGGGAACTACAATGAGCAGTTCTTC. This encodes CASSQGPPSGNYNEQFF.

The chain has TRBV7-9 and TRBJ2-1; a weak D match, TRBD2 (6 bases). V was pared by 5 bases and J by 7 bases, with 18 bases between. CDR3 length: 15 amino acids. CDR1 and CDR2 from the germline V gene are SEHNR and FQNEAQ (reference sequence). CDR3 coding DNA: TGTGCCAGCAGCACCCGGGACTCAGATTGGAATGAGCAGTTCTTC. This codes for CASSTRDSDWNEQFF.

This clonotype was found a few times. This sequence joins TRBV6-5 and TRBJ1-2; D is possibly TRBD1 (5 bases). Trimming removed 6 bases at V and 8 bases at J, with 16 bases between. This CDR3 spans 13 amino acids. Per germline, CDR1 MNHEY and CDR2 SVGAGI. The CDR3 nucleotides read TGTGCCAGCAGCTCTACAGGATCAGGCGGCTACACCTTC. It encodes CASSSTGSGGYTF.

CDR3 nucleotide sequence: TGTGCCAGCAGCCAAGGTCTAGCGGGAGGGAGCGATGAGCAGTTCTTC. Protein: CASSQGLAGGSDEQFF. This chain joins TRBV4-2 and TRBJ2-1, with 12 positions matching TRBD2. The CDR3 is 16 amino acids. CDR1 LGHNA and CDR2 YNFKEQ come from the germline V gene. Losses at the gene ends were 1 base for V and 8 bases for J; bases not matched to a gene: 6.

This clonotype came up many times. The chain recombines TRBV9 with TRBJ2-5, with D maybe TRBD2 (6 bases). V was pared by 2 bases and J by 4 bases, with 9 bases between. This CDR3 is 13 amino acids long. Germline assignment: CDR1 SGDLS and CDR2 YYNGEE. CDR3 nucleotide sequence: TGTGCCAGCAGCGTCAAGGGAGGAGAGACCCAGTACTTC. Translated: CASSVKGGETQYF.

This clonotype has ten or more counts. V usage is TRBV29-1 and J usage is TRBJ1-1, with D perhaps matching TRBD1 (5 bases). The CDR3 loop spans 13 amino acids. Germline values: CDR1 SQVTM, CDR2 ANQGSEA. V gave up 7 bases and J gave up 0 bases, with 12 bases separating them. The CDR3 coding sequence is TGCAGCGCTTTGGACACCATGAACACTGAAGCTTTCTTT. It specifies CSALDTMNTEAFF.

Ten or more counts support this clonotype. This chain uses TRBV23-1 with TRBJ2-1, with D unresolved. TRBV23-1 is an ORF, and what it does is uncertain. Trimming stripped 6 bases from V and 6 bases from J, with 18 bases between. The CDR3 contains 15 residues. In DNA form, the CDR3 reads TGCGCCAGCAGCCTCCCGGACCCGGCCCCCAATGAGCAGTTCTTC. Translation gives CASSLPDPAPNEQFF.

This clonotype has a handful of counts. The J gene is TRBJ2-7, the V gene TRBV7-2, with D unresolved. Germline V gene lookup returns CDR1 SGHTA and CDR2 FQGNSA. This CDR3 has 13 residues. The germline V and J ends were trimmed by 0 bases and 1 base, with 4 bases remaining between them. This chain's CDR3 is CASSLAESYEQYF. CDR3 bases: TGTGCCAGCAGCTTAGCAGAGTCCTACGAGCAGTACTTC.

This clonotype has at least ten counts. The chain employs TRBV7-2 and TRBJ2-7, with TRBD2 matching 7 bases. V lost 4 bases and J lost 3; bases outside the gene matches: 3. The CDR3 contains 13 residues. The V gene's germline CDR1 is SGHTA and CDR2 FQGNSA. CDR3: CASSSGGLYEQYF. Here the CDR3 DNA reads TGTGCCAGCAGCTCGGGAGGACTCTACGAGCAGTACTTC.

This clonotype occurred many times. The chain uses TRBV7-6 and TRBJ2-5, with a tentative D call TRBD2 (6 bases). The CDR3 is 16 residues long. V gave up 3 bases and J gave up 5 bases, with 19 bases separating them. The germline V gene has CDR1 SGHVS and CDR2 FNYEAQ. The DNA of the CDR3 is TGTGCCAGCAGCTTGTCCGGACTACCACCGGGGGAGACCCAGTACTTC. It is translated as CASSLSGLPPGETQYF.